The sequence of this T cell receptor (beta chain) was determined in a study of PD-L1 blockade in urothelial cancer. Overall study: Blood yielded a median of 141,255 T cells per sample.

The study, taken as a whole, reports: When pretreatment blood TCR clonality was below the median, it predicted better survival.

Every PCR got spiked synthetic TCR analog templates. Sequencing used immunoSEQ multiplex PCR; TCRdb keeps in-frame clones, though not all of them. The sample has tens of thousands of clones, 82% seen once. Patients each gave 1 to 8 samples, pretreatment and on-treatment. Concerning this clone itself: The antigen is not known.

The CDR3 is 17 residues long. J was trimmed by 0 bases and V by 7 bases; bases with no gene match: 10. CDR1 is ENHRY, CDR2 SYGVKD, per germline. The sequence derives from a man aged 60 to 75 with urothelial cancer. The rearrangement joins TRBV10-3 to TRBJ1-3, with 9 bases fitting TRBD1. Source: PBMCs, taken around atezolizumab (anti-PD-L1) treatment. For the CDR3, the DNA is TGTGCCATCACCAAGTCACAGGGGGCCCGCTCTGGAAACACCATATATTTT. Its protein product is CAITKSQGARSGNTIYF.